The 15 T cell receptor beta chains below all came from one sample that was sequenced in a study of blood T cell repertoires in COVID-19. TCRdb keeps only in-frame clones here, not all; method: immunoSEQ multiplex PCR. The table lists more than 95,000 clones, over 75% of them singletons, with 25% to 30% in the top ten. Sequencing used peripheral blood. These receptors were obtained from a woman aged 80 or older with acute or convalescent COVID-19.

The chain has TRBV15 and TRBJ1-5; D call uncertain. The germline V gene encodes CDR1 LNHNV and CDR2 YYDKDF (reference sequence). The CDR3 spans 16 residues. V lost 5 bases and J lost 2, with 16 bases in between. The CDR3 coding sequence is TGTGCCACCAGCCAGACCCCGAGGCCTGGCAATCAGCCCCAGCATTTT. Translated: CATSQTPRPGNQPQHF.

The chain links TRBV2 to TRBJ1-5; 9 nucleotides match TRBD1. The CDR3 loop spans 15 amino acids. The ends lost 6 bases at V and 6 bases at J; junction bases unmatched: 9. Germline CDR1 SNHLY, CDR2 FYNNEI. CDR3 loop: CASRRDRGGIQPQHF. Written as DNA, the CDR3 is TGTGCCAGCAGAAGAGACAGGGGGGGCATTCAGCCCCAGCATTTT.

This clone was seen just once. CDR3 sequence: CASSEEEMTEAFF. In DNA, the CDR3 is TGTGCCAGCAGTGAAGAGGAGATGACGGAAGCTTTCTTT. The chain carries TRBV2 and TRBJ1-1; D not resolved. Germline V lookup: CDR1 SNHLY, CDR2 FYNNEI. The CDR3 has 13 residues. The germline V and J ends were trimmed by 1 base and 8 bases, with 11 bases remaining between them.

The chain carries TRBV5-6 and TRBJ2-2, with 8 bases matching TRBD1. The germline V gene has CDR1 SGHDT and CDR2 YYEEEE. V lost 0 bases, J lost 0 bases, and 1 base stayed unmatched. The CDR3 length is 16 residues. CDR3 sequence: CASSLGQGSNTGELFF. The CDR3 DNA is TGTGCCAGCAGCTTGGGACAGGGGTCGAACACCGGGGAGCTGTTTTTT. The whole variable domain, remainder taken from reference TRBV5-6 and TRBJ2-2, is DAGVTQSPTHLIKTRGQQVTLRCSPKSGHDTVSWYQQALGQGPQFIFQYYEEEERQRGNFPDRFSGHQFPNYSSELNVNALLLGDSALYLCASSLGQGSNTGELFFGEGSRLTVL.

V usage is TRBV6-4 and J usage is TRBJ2-1; tentatively, D is TRBD1 (5 bases). The germline CDR1 and CDR2 sequences are MRHNA and SNTAGT. Deletions cut 6 bases from V and 8 bases from J, with 11 bases between. The length of the CDR3 is 12 residues. The DNA of the CDR3 is TGTGCCAGCAGCGCCCAGGGTGATGAGCAGTTCTTC. Translation: CASSAQGDEQFF.

The chain carries TRBV4-3 and TRBJ1-1; perhaps TRBD1 as D (6 bases). CDR1 LGHNA and CDR2 YSLEER come from the germline V gene. With 0 bases removed from V and 5 bases from J, the gap between germline ends came to 10 bases. The CDR3 is 14 residues long. The CDR3 bases are TGCGCCAGCAGCCAAGAACAGGGTAATACTGAAGCTTTCTTT. Translating gives CASSQEQGNTEAFF.

This clone was observed once. The chain's CDR3 is CASRGGDGYTF. DNA of the CDR3: TGTGCCAGCAGGGGGGGGGATGGCTACACCTTC. The gene calls are TRBV6-5 and TRBJ1-2; the D gene is possibly TRBD1 (5 bases). V lost 6 bases and J lost 6, with 8 bases in between. This CDR3 has 11 amino acids. The germline CDR1 and CDR2 sequences are MNHEY and SVGAGI.

The V gene is TRBV18, the J gene TRBJ2-5, with D tentatively TRBD1 (5 bases). The V end was cut by 4 bases, the J end by 2 bases, with 11 bases between. This CDR3 is built from 14 residues. Germline assignment: CDR1 KGHSH and CDR2 LQKENI. The CDR3 here is CASSLDRQQETQYF. In nucleotides, the CDR3 is TGTGCCAGCTCACTCGATCGACAGCAAGAGACCCAGTACTTC. The complete variable domain, with remaining parts taken from reference TRBV18 and TRBJ2-5, reads NAGVMQNPRHLVRRRGQEARLRCSPMKGHSHVYWYRQLPEEGLKFMVYLQKENIIDESGMPKERFSAEFPKEGPSILRIQQVVRGDSAAYFCASSLDRQQETQYFGPGTRLLVL.

The V call is TRBV11-2, the J call TRBJ2-7; 9 nucleotides match TRBD1. There are 14 residues in the CDR3. V lost 5 bases and J lost 2; bases outside the gene matches: 4. The germline CDR1 and CDR2 sequences are SGHAT and FQNNGV. The CDR3 nucleotides are TGTGCCAGCAGCAACAGGGGGCGCGCCTACGAGCAGTACGTC. Translation: CASSNRGRAYEQYV.

V and J are TRBV5-5 and TRBJ2-2; maybe TRBD2 (6 bases). The length of the CDR3 is 17 residues. CDR1 is SGHKS, CDR2 YYEKEE, per germline (reference sequence). V lost 0 bases, J lost 0 bases, and 12 bases lay in between. This chain's CDR3 is CASSLGRGHSNTGELFF. The CDR3 coding sequence is TGTGCCAGCAGCTTGGGGAGGGGCCACTCGAACACCGGGGAGCTGTTTTTT.

This chain uses TRBV10-3 with TRBJ2-7, with a possible D match to TRBD2 (7 bases). This CDR3 contains 16 residues. Germline V gene data show CDR1 as ENHRY and CDR2 as SYGVKD. The V end lost 6 bases, the J end lost 0 bases, and 18 bases lay between the germline ends. The DNA of the CDR3 is TGTGCCATCAGGGATCTTGGGGGGGGCCACTCCTACGAGCAGTACGTC. It codes for CAIRDLGGGHSYEQYV.

The chain employs TRBV4-1 and TRBJ1-1; 8 bases are a match to TRBD1. The CDR3 has 15 amino acids. After removal of 3 bases from V and 1 base from J, the junction contained 4 bases not matched to a gene. The germline V gene has CDR1 MGHRA and CDR2 YSYEKL. The CDR3 DNA sequence: TGCGCCAGCAGCCACTCGGACAGGGCGAACACTGAAGCTTTCTTT. Translation: CASSHSDRANTEAFF.

The chain has TRBV6-5 and TRBJ1-5, with D perhaps matching TRBD1 (5 bases). The germline V and J ends were trimmed by 2 bases and 4 bases, with 6 bases remaining between them. The germline CDR1 and CDR2 sequences are MNHEY and SVGAGI. This CDR3 contains 13 residues. Here the CDR3 DNA reads TGTGCCAGCAGTTACGGACAAAATCAGCCCCAGCATTTT. Amino acid sequence: CASSYGQNQPQHF.

The chain employs TRBV6-2 or TRBV6-3 and TRBJ1-5, with D unclear. This CDR3 contains 19 residues. V lost 0 bases to trimming and J lost 5 bases, with 23 bases between them. CDR1 and CDR2 (germline): MNHEY, SVGEGT. CDR3 nucleotides: TGTGCCAGCAGTTACTCGTTCTCTTCCGGGGAGCCCGGTTATCAGCCCCAGCATTTT. Its translation: CASSYSFSSGEPGYQPQHF.

The chain joins TRBV9 to TRBJ1-2; D is unclear. Germline CDR1 is SGDLS and CDR2 is YYNGEE. The CDR3 covers 15 residues. Trimming took 4 bases from V and 8 from J, leaving 21 bases between them. CDR3 nucleotide sequence: TGTGCCAGCAGCCCCCGAGGGATGGACCTTCTGGGCTACACCTTC. This translates into CASSPRGMDLLGYTF.